This T cell receptor (beta chain) was captured in a study of CD8 T cells in Susac syndrome. Random hexamers were used to reverse transcribe roughly 0.45 to 1 ug of RNA. In TCRdb, the immunoSEQ multiplex PCR reads were re-called with MiXCR into one record per CDR3 protein. The sample lists roughly 200,000 distinct CDR3 sequences; around 94% were seen once. Study-wide points: Clonal expansion did not appear in Susac syndrome CD4+ T cell repertoires.

Comment on this clonotype: Its antigen is not known.

The V and J ends lost 0 bases and 6 bases respectively, with 39 bases between them. The CDR3 spans 24 residues. CDR1 LGHNT and CDR2 FRNRAP come from the germline V gene. This receptor was obtained from a human donor with Susac syndrome. Sequenced material: CD4+ T cells from PBMCs. The chain joins TRBV12-5 to TRBJ2-1; weak D call: TRBD2 (6 bases). The CDR3, as DNA: TGTGCTAGTGGTTTGGTACCCCAGGGCTACGGGAGACCCCGTCGCGGACCCGGCCCCAATGAGCAGTTCTTC. This codes for CASGLVPQGYGRPRRGPGPNEQFF. Combining the CDR3 with reference TRBV12-5 and TRBJ2-1 gives the whole variable domain DARVTQTPRHKVTEMGQEVTMRCQPILGHNTVFWYRQTMMQGLELLAYFRNRAPLDDSGMPKDRFSAEMPDATLATLKIQPSEPRDSAVYFCASGLVPQGYGRPRRGPGPNEQFFGPGTRLTVL.